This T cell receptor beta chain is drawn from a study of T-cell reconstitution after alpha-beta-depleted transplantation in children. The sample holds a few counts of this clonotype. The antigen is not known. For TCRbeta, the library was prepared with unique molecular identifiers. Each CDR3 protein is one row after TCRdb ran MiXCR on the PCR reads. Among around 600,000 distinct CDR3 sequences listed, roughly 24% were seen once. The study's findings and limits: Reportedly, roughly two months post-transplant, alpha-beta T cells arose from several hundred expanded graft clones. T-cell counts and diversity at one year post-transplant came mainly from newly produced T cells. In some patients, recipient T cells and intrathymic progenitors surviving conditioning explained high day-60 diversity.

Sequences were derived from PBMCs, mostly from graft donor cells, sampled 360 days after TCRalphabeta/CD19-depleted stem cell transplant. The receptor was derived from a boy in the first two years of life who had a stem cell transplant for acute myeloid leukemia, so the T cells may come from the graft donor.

The CDR3 coding sequence is TGCGCCAGCAGCCAAGAGGTGACAGGGTATTCTGGGGCCAACGTCCTGACTTTC. Translated: CASSQEVTGYSGANVLTF. J is TRBJ2-6 and V is TRBV4-3; 7 bases agree with TRBD1. The CDR3 consists of 18 residues. CDR1 and CDR2 from the germline V gene are LGHNA and YSLEER. The ends lost 0 bases at V and 1 base at J; junction bases unmatched: 6.